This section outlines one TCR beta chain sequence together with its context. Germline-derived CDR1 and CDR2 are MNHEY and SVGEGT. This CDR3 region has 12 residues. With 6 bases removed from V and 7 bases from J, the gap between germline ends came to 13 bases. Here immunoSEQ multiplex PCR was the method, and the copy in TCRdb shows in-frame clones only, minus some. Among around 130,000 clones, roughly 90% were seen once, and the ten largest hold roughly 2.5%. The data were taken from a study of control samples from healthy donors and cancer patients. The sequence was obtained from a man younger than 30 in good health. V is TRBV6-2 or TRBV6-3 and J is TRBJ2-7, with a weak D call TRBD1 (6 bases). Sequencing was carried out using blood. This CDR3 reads CASSPTGREQYV. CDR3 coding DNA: TGTGCCAGCAGCCCTACAGGGAGAGAGCAGTACGTC.